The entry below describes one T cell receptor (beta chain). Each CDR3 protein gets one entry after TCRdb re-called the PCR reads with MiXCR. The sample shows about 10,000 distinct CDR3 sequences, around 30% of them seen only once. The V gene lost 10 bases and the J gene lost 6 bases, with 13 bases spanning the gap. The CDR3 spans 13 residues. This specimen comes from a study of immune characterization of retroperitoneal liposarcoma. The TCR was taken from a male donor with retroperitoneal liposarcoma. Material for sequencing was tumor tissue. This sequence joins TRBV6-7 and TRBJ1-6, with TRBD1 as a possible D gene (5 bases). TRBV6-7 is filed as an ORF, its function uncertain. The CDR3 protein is CATNLRGNSPLHF. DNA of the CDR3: TGTGCCACGAATTTAAGGGGTAATTCACCCCTCCACTTT.